The 5 T cell receptor beta chains listed next were all sequenced from one sample in a study of T cells in Graves' hyperthyroidism and ophthalmopathy (dated by TCRdb to the late 2010s). The method behind the library was multiplex PCR. Instrument on record: Illumina HiSeq 2000. The TCR beta CDR3 regions were amplified from RNA transcripts. The TCR CDR3 was subjected to a first round of RT-PCR using the HTBI primer set and the Qiagen OneStep RT-PCR kit. Using fastp trimming at Q25 and MiXCR clonotype assembly, TCRdb reanalyzed the public sequencing data and kept in-frame beta chains. Duplicate CDR3 protein sequences are folded into a single record with the most common DNA and genes. The sample profile shows over 250,000 distinct CDR3 sequences; 25% of them were found once. Roughly 24% of the sample lies in the top ten. Material for sequencing was blood. The receptors come from a man aged 40-55 years with Graves' hyperthyroidism that later progressed to Graves' ophthalmopathy.

V and J are TRBV12-3 or TRBV12-4 and TRBJ1-2; 10 bases agree with TRBD1. The CDR3 is 15 residues long. J lost 2 bases, V lost 5 bases, and 5 bases had no gene match. The CDR3 region has the DNA TGTGCCAGCAGTGGTGGACAGGGGGGGAACTATGGCTACACCTTC. Protein sequence: CASSGGQGGNYGYTF.

This chain links TRBV6-5 with TRBJ1-2; 7 nucleotides line up with TRBD1. The CDR3 is 15 amino acids. Germline V CDR1 and CDR2: MNHEY, SVGAGI. V shed 0 bases, J shed 4 bases, and the junction held 5 bases outside the gene matches. CDR3 bases: TGTGCCAGCAGTTACTCGGGTCCAGGGGGCTATGGCTACACCTTC. This gives the protein CASSYSGPGGYGYTF.

In its sample, this clonotype was seen a few times. V is TRBV18 and J is TRBJ2-5; 7 positions match TRBD2. The CDR3 contains 14 residues. V was pared by 3 bases and J by 5 bases, with 6 bases of the junction left unmatched. The germline V gene encodes CDR1 KGHSH and CDR2 LQKENI. CDR3 sequence: CASSPRLALETQYF. CDR3 coding DNA: TGTGCCAGCTCACCCCGACTAGCTTTGGAGACCCAGTACTTC. Drawing the rest from reference TRBV18 and TRBJ2-5, the complete variable domain is NAGVMQNPRHLVRRRGQEARLRCSPMKGHSHVYWYRQLPEEGLKFMVYLQKENIIDESGMPKERFSAEFPKEGPSILRIQQVVRGDSAAYFCASSPRLALETQYFGPGTRLLVL.

The chain carries TRBV12-3 or TRBV12-4 and TRBJ2-5; D is perhaps TRBD1 or TRBD2 (5 bases each). The CDR3 length is 15 residues. Trimming cost V 5 bases and J 1 base, with 14 bases left between them. CDR3 coding DNA: TGTGCCAGCAGTCCCCCGGGACGGGTCCAAGAGACCCAGTACTTC. Its translation: CASSPPGRVQETQYF.

This clonotype was counted many times. The rearrangement uses TRBV6-5 and TRBJ1-1; 7 bases align to TRBD1. From germline, CDR1 is MNHEY and CDR2 SVGAGI. The CDR3 extends over 13 amino acids. Trimming took 4 bases from V and 7 from J; bases not matched to a gene: 6. The CDR3 spells CASSSQGVGEAFF. In DNA form, the CDR3 reads TGTGCCAGCAGTTCTCAGGGGGTCGGTGAAGCTTTCTTT.